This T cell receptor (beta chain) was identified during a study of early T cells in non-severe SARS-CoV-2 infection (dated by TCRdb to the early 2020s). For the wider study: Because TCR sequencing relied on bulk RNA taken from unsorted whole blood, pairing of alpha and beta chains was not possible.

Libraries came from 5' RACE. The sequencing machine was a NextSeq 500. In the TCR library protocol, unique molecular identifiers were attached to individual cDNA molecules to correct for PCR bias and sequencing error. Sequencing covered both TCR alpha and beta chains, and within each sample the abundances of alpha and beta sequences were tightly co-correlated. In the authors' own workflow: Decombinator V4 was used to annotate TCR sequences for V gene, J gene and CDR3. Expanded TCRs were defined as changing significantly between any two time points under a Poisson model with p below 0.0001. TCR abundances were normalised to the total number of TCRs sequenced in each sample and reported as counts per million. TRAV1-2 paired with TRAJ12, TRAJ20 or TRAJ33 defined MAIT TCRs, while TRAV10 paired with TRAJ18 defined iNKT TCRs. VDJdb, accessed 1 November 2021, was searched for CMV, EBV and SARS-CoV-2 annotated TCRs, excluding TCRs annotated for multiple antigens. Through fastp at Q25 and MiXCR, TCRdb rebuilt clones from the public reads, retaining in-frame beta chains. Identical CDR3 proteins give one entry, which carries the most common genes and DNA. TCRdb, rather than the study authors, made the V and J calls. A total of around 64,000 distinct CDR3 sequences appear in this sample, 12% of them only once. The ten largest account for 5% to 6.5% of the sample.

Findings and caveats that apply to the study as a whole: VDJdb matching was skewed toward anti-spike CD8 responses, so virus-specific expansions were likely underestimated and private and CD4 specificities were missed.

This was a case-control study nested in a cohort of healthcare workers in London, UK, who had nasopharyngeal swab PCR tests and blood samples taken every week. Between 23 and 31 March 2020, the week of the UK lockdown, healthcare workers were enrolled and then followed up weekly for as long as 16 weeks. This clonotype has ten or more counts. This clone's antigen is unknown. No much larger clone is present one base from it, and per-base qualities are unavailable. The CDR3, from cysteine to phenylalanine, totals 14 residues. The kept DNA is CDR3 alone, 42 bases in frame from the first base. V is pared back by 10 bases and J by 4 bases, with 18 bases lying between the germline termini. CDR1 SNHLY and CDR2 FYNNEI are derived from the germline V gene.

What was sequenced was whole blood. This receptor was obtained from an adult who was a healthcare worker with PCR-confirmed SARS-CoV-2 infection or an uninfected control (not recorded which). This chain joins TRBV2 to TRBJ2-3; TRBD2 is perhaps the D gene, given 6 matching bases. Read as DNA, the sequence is TGTGCCAACGAACGAAGGTCGGGAGCAGATACGCAGTATTTT. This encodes CANERRSGADTQYF.